One and the same sample provided the 4 T cell receptor beta chains below, sequenced in a study of blood T cell repertoires in COVID-19 (dated by TCRdb to the early 2020s). The library was obtained by the immunoSEQ multiplex PCR assay. Entries here come from immuneACCESS through TCRdb and include only in-frame sequences with V and J called. Some clones fail to appear in such tables; in the studies checked, an unresolved V gene covers under half of the shortfall, and the cause of the remainder is unknown. This sample holds about 250,000 clones; about 83% were observed only once. The ten largest clones add up to 5% to 6% of the sample. Sequenced input: peripheral blood. Receptors originate from a man older than 75 with acute or convalescent COVID-19.

This clone was seen a single time. Here the CDR3 reads CASSLGLFYGYTF. The CDR3 DNA follows: TGTGCCAGCAGTTTGGGACTCTTCTATGGCTACACCTTC. The gene calls are TRBV6-5 and TRBJ1-2; a weak D match, TRBD1 (5 bases). V shed 4 bases and J shed 4 bases, with 10 bases lying between them. Germline-derived CDR1 and CDR2 are MNHEY and SVGAGI. The CDR3 has 13 amino acids.

The chain employs TRBV4-2 and TRBJ2-3, with 12 bases lining up with TRBD2. The J segment lost 4 bases and the V segment lost 1 base, leaving 0 bases of the junction unmatched. Germline CDR1 LGHNA, CDR2 YNFKEQ. CDR3 length: 15 amino acids. The CDR3 reads CASSQGTSGADTQYF. The CDR3 DNA reads as TGTGCCAGCAGCCAAGGGACTAGCGGGGCAGATACGCAGTATTTT.

The rearrangement links TRBV5-8 to TRBJ2-2; TRBD1 is a possible D gene (6 bases). CDR1 is SGHTS, CDR2 YDEGEE, per germline. The V gene lost 3 bases and the J gene lost 2 bases, with 11 bases spanning the gap. This CDR3 has 15 residues. DNA for the CDR3: TGTGCCAGCAGCTCCCAGGGGACCAACACCGGGGAGCTGTTTTTT. Translating it yields CASSSQGTNTGELFF.

J is TRBJ1-2 and V is TRBV2, with 11 bases fitting TRBD1. Trimming removed 6 bases from V and 1 base from J; junction bases left unmatched: 4. The germline V gene encodes CDR1 SNHLY and CDR2 FYNNEI. This CDR3 spans 15 amino acids. CDR3 protein: CASSGTGGFNYGYTF. CDR3 bases: TGTGCCAGCAGCGGGACAGGGGGGTTTAACTATGGCTACACCTTC.